This T cell receptor (beta chain) was identified in a study of blood T cell repertoires in COVID-19. Study at large: The samples span acute and convalescent COVID-19 from the United States, Italy and Spain. Nucleic acid was either cDNA or gDNA, and it came from T cells, B-cell-depleted T cells, or PBMCs.

V gave up 2 bases and J gave up 8 bases, with 12 bases separating them. From germline, CDR1 is KGHSH and CDR2 LQKENI. This CDR3 is built from 13 residues. Original handling: For nucleated cells, counts were estimated from reference gene primer amplification. The protocol was immunoSEQ multiplex PCR, while the TCRdb copy is restricted to in-frame clones and leaves out a portion. Clone size and the V and J calls come from that table; the DNA yielded D and trimming. The sample lists 45,000 to 50,000 clones; about 83% were seen once. The sample was peripheral blood. V usage is TRBV18 and J usage is TRBJ2-5; D not certain. This receptor was obtained from an elderly man in a cohort sampled during active COVID-19. The CDR3 sequence is CASSPGLEKTQYF. Written as DNA, the CDR3 is TGTGCCAGCTCACCAGGGCTCGAAAAAACCCAGTACTTC. The full variable domain, rest sourced from reference TRBV18 and TRBJ2-5, is NAGVMQNPRHLVRRRGQEARLRCSPMKGHSHVYWYRQLPEEGLKFMVYLQKENIIDESGMPKERFSAEFPKEGPSILRIQQVVRGDSAAYFCASSPGLEKTQYFGPGTRLLVL.